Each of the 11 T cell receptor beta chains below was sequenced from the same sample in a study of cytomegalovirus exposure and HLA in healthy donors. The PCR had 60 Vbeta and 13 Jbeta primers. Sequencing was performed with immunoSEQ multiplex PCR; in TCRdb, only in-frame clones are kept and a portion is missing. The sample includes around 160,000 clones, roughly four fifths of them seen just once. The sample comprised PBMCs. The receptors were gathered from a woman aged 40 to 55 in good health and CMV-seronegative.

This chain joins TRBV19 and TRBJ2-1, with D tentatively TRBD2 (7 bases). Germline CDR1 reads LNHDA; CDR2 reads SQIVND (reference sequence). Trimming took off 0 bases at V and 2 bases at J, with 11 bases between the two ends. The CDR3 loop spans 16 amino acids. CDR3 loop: CASSIDRGGPYNEQFF. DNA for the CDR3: TGTGCCAGTAGTATAGATCGCGGGGGCCCCTACAATGAGCAGTTCTTC. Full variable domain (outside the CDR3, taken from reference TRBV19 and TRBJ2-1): DGGITQSPKYLFRKEGQNVTLSCEQNLNHDAMYWYRQDPGQGLRLIYYSQIVNDFQKGDIAEGYSVSREKKESFPLTVTSAQKNPTAFYLCASSIDRGGPYNEQFFGPGTRLTVL.

CDR3 sequence (DNA): TGTGCCAGCAGTACCAGGGGGCGCGGGCAGCCCCAGCATTTT. This sequence encodes CASSTRGRGQPQHF. The genes are TRBV2 and TRBJ1-5, with 8 nucleotides matching TRBD1. J was trimmed by 7 bases and V by 5 bases; bases with no gene match: 7. The CDR3 is 14 residues long. Per the germline V gene, CDR1 is SNHLY and CDR2 is FYNNEI.

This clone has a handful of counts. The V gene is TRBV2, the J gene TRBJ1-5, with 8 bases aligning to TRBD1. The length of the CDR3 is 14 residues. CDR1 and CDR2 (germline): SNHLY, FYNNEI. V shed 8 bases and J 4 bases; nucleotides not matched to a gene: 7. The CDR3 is CASRSGGINQPQHF. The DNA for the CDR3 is TGTGCCAGCCGGTCAGGGGGCATAAATCAGCCCCAGCATTTT.

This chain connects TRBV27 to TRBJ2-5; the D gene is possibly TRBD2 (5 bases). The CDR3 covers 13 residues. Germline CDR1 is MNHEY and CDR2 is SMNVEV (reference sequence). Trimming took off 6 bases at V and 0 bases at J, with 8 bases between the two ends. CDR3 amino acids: CASRPGYQETQYF. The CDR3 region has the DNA TGTGCCAGCAGACCGGGGTACCAAGAGACCCAGTACTTC.

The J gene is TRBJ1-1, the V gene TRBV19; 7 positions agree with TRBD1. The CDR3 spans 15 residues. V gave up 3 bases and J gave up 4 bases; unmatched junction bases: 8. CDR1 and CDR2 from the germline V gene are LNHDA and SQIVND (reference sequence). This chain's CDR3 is CASSMSTGLSTEAFF. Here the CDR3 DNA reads TGTGCCAGTAGTATGTCGACAGGGTTGAGCACTGAAGCTTTCTTT.

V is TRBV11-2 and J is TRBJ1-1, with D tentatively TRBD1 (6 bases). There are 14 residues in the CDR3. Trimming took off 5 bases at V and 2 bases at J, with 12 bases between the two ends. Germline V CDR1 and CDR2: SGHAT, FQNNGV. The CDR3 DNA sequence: TGTGCCAGCAGCCTCCAACAGGGAAACACTGAAGCTTTCTTT. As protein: CASSLQQGNTEAFF.

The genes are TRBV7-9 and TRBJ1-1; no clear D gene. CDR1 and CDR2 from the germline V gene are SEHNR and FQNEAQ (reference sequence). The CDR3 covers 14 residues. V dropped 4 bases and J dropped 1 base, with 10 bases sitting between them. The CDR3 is CASSSSWANTEAFF. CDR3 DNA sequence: TGTGCCAGCAGCTCCTCATGGGCGAACACTGAAGCTTTCTTT.

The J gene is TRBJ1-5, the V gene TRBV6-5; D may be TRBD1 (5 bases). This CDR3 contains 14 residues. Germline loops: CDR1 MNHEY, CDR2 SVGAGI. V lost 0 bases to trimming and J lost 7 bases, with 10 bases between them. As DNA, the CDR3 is TGTGCCAGCAGTTACTCGGGGGGGGACCAGCCCCAGCATTTT. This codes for CASSYSGGDQPQHF.

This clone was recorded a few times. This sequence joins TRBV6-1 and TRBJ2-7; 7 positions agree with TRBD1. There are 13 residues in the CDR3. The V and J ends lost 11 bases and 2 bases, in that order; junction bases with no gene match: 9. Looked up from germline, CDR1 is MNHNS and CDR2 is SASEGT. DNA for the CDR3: TGTGCCGCAGGGGACAGAGAAGCCTACGAGCAGTACTTC. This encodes CAAGDREAYEQYF.

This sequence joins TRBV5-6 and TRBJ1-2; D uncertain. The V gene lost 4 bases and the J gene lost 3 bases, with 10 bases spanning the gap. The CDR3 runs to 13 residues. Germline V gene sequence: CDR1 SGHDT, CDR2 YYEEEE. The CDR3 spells CASSPGEDYGYTF. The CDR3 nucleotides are TGTGCCAGCAGCCCGGGAGAAGACTATGGCTACACCTTC.

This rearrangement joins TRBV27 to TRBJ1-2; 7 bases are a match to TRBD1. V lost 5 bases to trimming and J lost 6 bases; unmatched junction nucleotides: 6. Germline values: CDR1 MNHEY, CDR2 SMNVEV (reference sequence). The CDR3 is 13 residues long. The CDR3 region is CASSRQGGNGYTF. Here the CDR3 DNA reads TGTGCCAGCAGTAGACAGGGAGGCAATGGCTACACCTTC.